The T cell receptor (beta chain) under discussion was sequenced for a study of cytomegalovirus exposure and HLA in healthy donors (dated by TCRdb to 2015 to 2018). At the level of the whole study: An earlier analysis of roughly 500 of the donors reported about 280 Gb of sequence data and 117 million unique TCR beta sequences obtained from around 190 million T cells. About 300 gigabases of sequencing data and around 80 million unique TCR sequences made up an early release that covered 500 to 700 HLA-typed donors. The genetic ancestry cluster associated with self-reported Caucasian donors included 81% of the roughly 380 genotyped donors. The study was designed to test whether signatures of past pathogen exposure could be identified by cataloging public T cell receptors. The study used immunosequencing to profile the T cell repertoires of hundreds of subjects and linked those repertoires to cytomegalovirus serostatus. Besides the first cohort of roughly 640 subjects, a separate validation cohort made up of roughly 120 different subjects was used. To predict cytomegalovirus infection status, the study brought together high-throughput TCR immunosequencing, statistical association of individual TCRs with disease status, and machine learning. To study patterns of TCR occurrence, a later analysis re-analyzed previously published TCR beta repertoires from several hundred donors and added high-resolution HLA genotyping. Rather than drawing on any new phenotypic data, the later analysis identified candidate immune exposures from TCR beta sequences and the way those sequences occurred across donors. In an earlier analysis of 587 of the donors, high-throughput TCR beta sequencing was used to judge whether each TCR beta V gene segment behaved as functional or pseudogenic. Donor age, sex, ethnicity and CMV serostatus were compiled together with the repertoire data. A later genetic analysis used genome-wide SNP genotypes for about 60% of the roughly 700 donors, treating that subset as a discovery cohort. Every discovery cohort repertoire had been produced on one sequencing platform. Class I and class II HLA loci were covered by the typing at four-digit resolution. The number of typed donors differed by locus: roughly 620-630 for A, B, C, DRB1 and DQB1; approximately 520 for DQA1; some 610 for DPA1; and 400 to 480 for DPB1. Five DR-DQ haplotypes were treated as single units for association and clustering because of strong linkage in the cohort. Among almost 400 genotyped donors of the cohort, an average of 235,054 unique TCR beta nucleotide sequences were sequenced per donor, around a sixth of them non-productive.

The germline V gene provides CDR1 SGDLS and CDR2 YYNGEE. The CDR3 holds 17 amino acids from the cysteine to the phenylalanine. This entry keeps only the CDR3 DNA: 51 bases, framed from base 1. Trimming at the junction amounts to 0 bases on V and 2 bases on J, and the germline ends lie 14 bases apart. This clone was seen a single time. Its antigen is unknown. The sample holds no much larger clone one base away, and base qualities are not on file. The cohort comprised more than 550 healthy bone marrow donors. At the time of sampling, every cohort member was nominally healthy, though immune exposures that went unrecorded were likely present. The donor was CMV seronegative and belonged to the group of more than 300 seronegative cohort members. A peripheral blood sample was collected from each donor, and TCR beta sequencing was performed on peripheral blood mononuclear cells. The Qiagen DNeasy Blood Extraction Kit was used to extract genomic DNA from the blood cell samples.

The library came from the immunoSEQ multiplex PCR assay. The multiplex PCR relied on a mix of 60 forward primers for TCR Vbeta segments and 13 reverse primers for TCR Jbeta segments. A multiplex PCR assay on genomic DNA amplified the CDR3 region of rearranged TCR beta genes. The Illumina HiSeq System was used to sequence the amplified TCR beta libraries as 87-base-pair reads. In the paper's pipeline: A later analysis tallied around 87 million unique TCR beta chains across the 666 repertoires, and about 12 million of those chains were shared by two or more donors. A nearest-neighbor algorithm error-corrected the raw reads and collapsed the reads into unique sequences, merging closely related sequences to remove PCR and sequencing errors. CDR3 sequences were aligned to IMGT reference sequences to assign V, D and J gene segments. For a sequence to be retained, a match of at least six nucleotides was required to both a V gene segment and a J gene segment. Rearrangements were called productive when the CDR3 lacked stop codons and stayed in frame with V and J; all others were non-productive. CDR3 was defined according to IMGT convention as the region running from the second conserved V-encoded cysteine to the conserved J-encoded phenylalanine. The earlier analysis of 550 to 650 of the donors excluded any sequence lacking an unambiguous match to a single V gene segment. In an earlier analysis of approximately 590 of the donors, a V segment was called functional when productive rearrangements were above 56.7%, and segregating when the standard deviation between donors exceeded 5%. A statistical classification framework was built to diagnose cytomegalovirus status from the catalog of TCR beta chain sequences. V and J gene assignment, in a later analysis, came from comparing TCR nucleotide sequences with IMGT/GENE-DB human TR gene sequences. Using the TCRdist pipeline, a later analysis assigned CDR3 sequences along with most-parsimonious VDJ recombination scenarios. In a later analysis, each TCR beta chain was defined by its CDR3 amino acid sequence together with its V-gene family, and reads lacking a unique V-gene family were excluded. In a later analysis, 450 to 600 highly shared, low-generation-probability nucleotide sequences were removed to address suspected cross-contamination and a sequencing artifact. For each public chain, a later analysis derived a clonal expansion index from normalized ranks of inferred template counts within each repertoire. Generation probabilities in a later analysis came from a VDJ recombination model fitted to out-of-frame rearrangements, and those results were checked against IGoR. In a later analysis, hypergeometric tests were used to score TCR-TCR, TCR-HLA and TCR-CMV co-occurrence, with a repertoire-size bias correction applied to TCR pairs. In a later analysis, false discovery rates were estimated by permuting HLA or CMV assignments 20 times. A later analysis grouped co-occurring TCRs with DBSCAN, adding TCRdist sequence similarity when clustering within HLA-allele-positive subsets. Co-occurrence clustering excluded repertoires with fewer than 30,000 or more than 120,000 public chains, plus five with anomalous nucleotide sharing. TCRdb's version of the immuneACCESS table is confined to in-frame rearrangements and falls short of the full clone set. An unresolved V gene accounts for under half of the shortfall where checked; the remainder is of unknown origin. The V and J calls and clone size were taken over from that table, and D and trimming were inferred from the DNA. The sample profile shows roughly 120,000 clones; under 90% of them were found once. The ten largest make up nearly 2.5% of the sample.

General conclusions and limits of the study: This cohort had only TCR beta chains sequenced, and the lack of alpha or paired-chain data limited which features could be detected. The study gave a list of 150 to 200 TCR beta chains associated with cytomegalovirus. According to a later analysis, most CMV-associated TCR beta chains appeared to be HLA-restricted, and the HLA associations seemed to be driven largely by CMV exposure. A few of the identified cytomegalovirus-associated TCR beta chains were confirmed in vitro to be specific for cytomegalovirus antigens. Cytomegalovirus status was reported to be diagnosed by the classifier with high specificity and sensitivity in both the original and validation cohorts. Sequencing depth was assumed to be roughly uniform across donors in the presence/absence analyses, though that assumption may not hold. A further reported finding was that TCR beta sequences accurately predicted the HLA-A and HLA-B alleles for most subjects in the first cohort. According to a later analysis, parvovirus B19, influenza, CMV and Epstein-Barr virus appeared linked to several top co-occurrence clusters. An earlier analysis of approximately 600 of the donors showed that most TCR beta V segments appeared in productive rearrangements either about 87% or about 30% of the time, which broadly matched IMGT annotations. When HLA alleles, especially DR and DQ, strongly co-occurred, attributing TCR associations to individual alleles was difficult. Some IMGT-functional V segments, including TRBV6-2 and TRBV6-3, could not be distinguished by the 87-base-pair reads and were therefore excluded. In a later analysis, HLA-associated TCR beta chains showed more clonal expansion and lower generation probabilities than non-associated chains that were equally common. In a later genetic analysis, fewer N-insertions in productive TCRs were reported among donors in an Asian-associated ancestry cluster than the roughly 640-donor mean. Linkage disequilibrium might explain the correlated functional status among segregating V segments, but an unknown experimental factor could not be excluded. Because counts were too low, about 15 rarely observed V segments, including chromosome 9 orphons, were left out of the earlier analysis of a few hundred of the donors. Across donors, most TCR sequences were observed very rarely, whereas some public TCRs were present in many individuals. At a false discovery rate of 0.05, a later analysis linked under 20,000 TCR beta sequences to specific HLA alleles. Immune exposure information for the cohort was limited to CMV serostatus. Because HLA typing was missing for some donors at each locus, association tests included only the typed subset. In a later analysis, TCR association rates were found to vary across HLA loci, with the most associated TCRs seen for DRB1 alleles and the fewest for HLA-C alleles. The sequencing pipeline was judged likely to have produced a cluster of highly shared sequence variants as a technical artifact. According to the authors, the approach could potentially be generalized to other disease states and immunological phenotypes. An association between a missense DCLRE1C variant and V-gene and J-gene trimming of TCR beta chains was found in a later genetic analysis and replicated in an independent cohort.

Sequencing was done on a sample of PBMCs. The V gene is TRBV9 and the J gene is TRBJ1-4; a tentative D match to TRBD1 spans 5 bases. The receptor's source is a young woman in good health and CMV-seronegative. This receptor carries the CDR3 CASSVEGLGATNEKLFF. The base sequence is TGTGCCAGCAGCGTAGAAGGTTTAGGGGCGACTAATGAAAAACTGTTTTTT.